This T cell receptor (beta chain) came from a study of blood T cell repertoires in COVID-19. Participants, 18 to 89 years old, spanned fewer than 25 US areas. Participants' own reports of clinical history determined their cohort assignment. TCRdb keeps only in-frame clones here, not all; method: immunoSEQ multiplex PCR. This repertoire shows 300,000 to 450,000 clones, about 90% found once; its top ten account for 0.95% to 1.1%. Sequenced input: PBMCs or T cells enriched from blood (not recorded which). This sequence originates from a woman between 25 and 40 years old who had been exposed to COVID-19.

For the CDR3, the DNA is TGTGCCAGCAGTTTCGGAGTCCTTGACGAGCAGTACTTC. Its protein product is CASSFGVLDEQYF. The gene calls are TRBV28 and TRBJ2-7; D gene uncertain. The V end lost 3 bases, the J end lost 5 bases, and 11 bases lay between the germline ends. This CDR3 is 13 amino acids long. Germline lookup yields CDR1 MDHEN and CDR2 SYDVKM.